This T cell receptor (beta chain) was sequenced during a study of OX40 agonist ivuxolimab in advanced cancers. Overall study: A partial response was reached by three patients: one with hepatocellular carcinoma and two with cutaneous melanoma.

V gave up 3 bases and J gave up 5 bases; unmatched junction bases: 1. CDR1 and CDR2 from the germline V gene are MGHRA and YSYEKL. The CDR3 sequence is 13 residues long. To note about this clone: Antigen: not known. Other nucleotide sequences in the sample specify the same CDR3.

Some clones are missing from TCRdb's copy, which holds only in-frame ones; the method was immunoSEQ multiplex PCR. Here the sample spans some 76,000 clones, approximately 90% being singletons. General study results and limits: Expanded clones were, on average, more numerous in CD8+ T cells than in CD4+.

This TCR was recovered from an adult with an advanced solid tumor such as melanoma, head and neck, liver or kidney cancer. The sample was CD4+ or CD8+ T cells sorted from blood, taken in a trial of the OX40 agonist ivuxolimab. V and J are TRBV4-1 and TRBJ1-2; 9 bases are shared with TRBD1. CDR3 in amino acids: CASSQGTGYGYTF. The CDR3 DNA reads as TGCGCCAGCAGCCAGGGGACAGGGTATGGCTACACCTTC.